The 5 T cell receptor beta chains below were found in one sample sequenced in a study of memory CD4+ T cells and cytomegalovirus serostatus. The sort gate was single viable CD3+CD4+CD8-CD45RO+ cells for memory CD4+ T cells. The table came from immunoSEQ multiplex PCR; TCRdb's copy has only in-frame clones and leaves some out. Found here are 40,000 to 55,000 clones, around four fifths of them singletons; the top ten hold 0.9% to 1.5%. The sample taken for sequencing was memory CD4+ T cells from blood. All receptors come from an adult in good health and CMV-seropositive.

The rearrangement joins TRBV27 to TRBJ2-6, with D possibly matching TRBD1 (5 bases). Between the trimmed V and J ends, which lost 2 bases and 0 bases, there was a span of 14 bases. The germline V gene encodes CDR1 MNHEY and CDR2 SMNVEV (reference sequence). This CDR3 is 18 amino acids long. The CDR3 DNA reads as TGTGCCAGCAGTTTACGGCAGACACAGGTCTCTGGGGCCAACGTCCTGACTTTC. Encoded protein: CASSLRQTQVSGANVLTF.

V usage is TRBV7-2 and J usage is TRBJ1-1; TRBD1 might be the D (6 bases). Per the germline V gene, CDR1 is SGHTA and CDR2 is FQGNSA. CDR3 length: 15 amino acids. V lost 5 bases and J 7 bases, leaving 20 bases between the germline ends. CDR3 in amino acids: CASSTRRTDTGEAFF. CDR3 DNA sequence: TGTGCCAGCAGCACCCGCCGGACAGACACCGGTGAAGCTTTCTTT.

The chain is built from TRBV7-6 and TRBJ2-3; tentative D call: TRBD1 (5 bases). The CDR3 covers 14 residues. The V end lost 5 bases, the J end lost 3 bases, and 12 bases lay between the germline ends. CDR1 SGHVS and CDR2 FNYEAQ come from the germline V gene. CDR3 region: CASSSPQGTDTQYF. CDR3 DNA: TGTGCCAGCAGCAGCCCCCAGGGTACAGATACGCAGTATTTT. Based on the CDR3 plus reference TRBV7-6 and TRBJ2-3, the full variable domain is GAGVSQSPRYKVTKRGQDVALRCDPISGHVSLYWYRQALGQGPEFLTYFNYEAQQDKSGLPNDRFSAERPEGSISTLTIQRTEQRDSAMYRCASSSPQGTDTQYFGPGTRLTVL.

The J gene is TRBJ1-5, the V gene TRBV6-5; unclear D gene. The CDR3 consists of 13 residues. Germline lookup yields CDR1 MNHEY and CDR2 SVGAGI. Trimming left V 0 bases short and J 10 bases short, with 10 bases between. The CDR3 region is CASSYSGLSPQHF. The CDR3, as DNA: TGTGCCAGCAGTTACTCGGGGTTAAGTCCCCAGCATTTT.

The chain has TRBV5-1 and TRBJ2-5; the D gene is possibly TRBD1 (6 bases). Germline lookup yields CDR1 SGHRS and CDR2 YFSETQ. The CDR3 has 15 amino acids. V was clipped by 4 bases and J by 5 bases, with 18 bases between them. The CDR3 spells CASSTGTPFGETQYF. DNA of the CDR3: TGCGCCAGCAGCACAGGGACACCGTTCGGGGAGACCCAGTACTTC.